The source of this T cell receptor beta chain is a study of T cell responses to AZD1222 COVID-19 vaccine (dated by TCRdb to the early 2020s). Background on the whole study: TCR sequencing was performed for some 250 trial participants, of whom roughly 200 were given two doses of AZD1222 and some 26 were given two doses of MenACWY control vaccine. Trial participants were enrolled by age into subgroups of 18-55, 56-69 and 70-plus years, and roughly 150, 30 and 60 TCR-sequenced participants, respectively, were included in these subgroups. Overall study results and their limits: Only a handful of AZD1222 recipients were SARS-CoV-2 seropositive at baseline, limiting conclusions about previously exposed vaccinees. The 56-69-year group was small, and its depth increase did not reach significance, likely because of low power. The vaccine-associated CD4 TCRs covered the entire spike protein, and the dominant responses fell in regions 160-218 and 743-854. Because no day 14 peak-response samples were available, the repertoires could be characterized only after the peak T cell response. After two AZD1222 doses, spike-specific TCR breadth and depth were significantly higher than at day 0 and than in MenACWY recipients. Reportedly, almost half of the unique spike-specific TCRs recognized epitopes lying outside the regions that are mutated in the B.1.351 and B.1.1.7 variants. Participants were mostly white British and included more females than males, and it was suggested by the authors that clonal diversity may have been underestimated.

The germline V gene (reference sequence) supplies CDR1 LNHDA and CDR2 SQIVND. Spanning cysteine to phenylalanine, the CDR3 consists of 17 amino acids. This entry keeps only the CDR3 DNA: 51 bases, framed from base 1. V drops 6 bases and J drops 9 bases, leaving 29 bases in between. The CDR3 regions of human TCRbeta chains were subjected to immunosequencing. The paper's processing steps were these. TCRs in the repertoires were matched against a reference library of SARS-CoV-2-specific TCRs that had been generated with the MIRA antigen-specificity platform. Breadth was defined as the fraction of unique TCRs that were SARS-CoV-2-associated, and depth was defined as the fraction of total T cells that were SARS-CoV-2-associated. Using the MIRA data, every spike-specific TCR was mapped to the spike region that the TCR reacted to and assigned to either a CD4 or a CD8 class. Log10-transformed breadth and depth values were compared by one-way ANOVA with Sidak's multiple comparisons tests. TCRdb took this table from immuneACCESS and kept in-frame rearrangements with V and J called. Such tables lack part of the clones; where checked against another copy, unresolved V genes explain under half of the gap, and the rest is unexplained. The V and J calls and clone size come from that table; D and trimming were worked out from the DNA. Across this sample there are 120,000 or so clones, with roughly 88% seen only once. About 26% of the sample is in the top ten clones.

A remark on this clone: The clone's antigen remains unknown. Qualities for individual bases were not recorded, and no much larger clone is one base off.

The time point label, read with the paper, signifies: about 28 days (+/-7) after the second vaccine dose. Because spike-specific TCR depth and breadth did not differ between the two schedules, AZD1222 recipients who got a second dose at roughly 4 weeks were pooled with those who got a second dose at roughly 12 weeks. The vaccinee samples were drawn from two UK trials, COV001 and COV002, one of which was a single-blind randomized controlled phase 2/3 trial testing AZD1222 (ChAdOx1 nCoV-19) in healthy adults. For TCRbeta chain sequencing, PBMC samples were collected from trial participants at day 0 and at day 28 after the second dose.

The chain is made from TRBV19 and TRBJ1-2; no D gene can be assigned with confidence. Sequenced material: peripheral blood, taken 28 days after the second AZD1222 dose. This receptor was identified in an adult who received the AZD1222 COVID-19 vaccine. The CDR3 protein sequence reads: CASSPTQNRVGHSSYTF. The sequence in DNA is TGTGCCAGTAGCCCGACTCAGAATAGGGTAGGCCACTCGAGCTACACCTTC.